These 25 T cell receptor beta chains came from one sample sequenced in a study of shared clonotypes between healthy human individuals. Terminally differentiated effector memory CD45RA+ cells were excluded by CCR7 positive selection of CD45RO-negative cells. The protocol was immunoSEQ multiplex PCR, while the TCRdb copy is restricted to in-frame clones and leaves out a portion. The sample records 630,000 or so clones, roughly 98% being singletons. The specimen was naive CD8+ T cells sorted from blood. These TCRs come from a man aged 30-40 years in good health.

This clone was seen just once. The genes are TRBV5-5 and TRBJ1-2, with TRBD1 matching over 7 bases. Trimming removed 7 bases from V and 4 bases from J; junction bases left unmatched: 7. There are 13 residues in the CDR3. Germline-derived CDR1 and CDR2 are SGHKS and YYEKEE (reference sequence). The CDR3 protein is CASAGDRVYGYTF. DNA for the CDR3: TGTGCCAGCGCTGGTGACAGGGTCTATGGCTACACCTTC.

The chain recombines TRBV7-2 with TRBJ1-2; tentative D call: TRBD1 (5 bases). The germline gives CDR1 SGHTA, CDR2 FQGNSA. Trimming pared 3 bases from V and 4 bases from J, leaving 12 bases between. The CDR3 has 14 residues. The CDR3 DNA reads TGTGCCAGCAGCTTCCTGGGGACCTCCTATGGCTACACCTTC. Residues: CASSFLGTSYGYTF.

The chain links TRBV27 to TRBJ2-7; D not resolved. V shed 6 bases and J shed 0 bases, with 12 bases lying between them. The CDR3 spans 14 residues. Germline assignment: CDR1 MNHEY and CDR2 SMNVEV (reference sequence). Here the CDR3 reads CASRRATSSYEQYF. The CDR3 nucleotides are TGTGCCAGCAGGAGAGCTACCAGCTCCTACGAGCAGTACTTC.

The J gene is TRBJ2-7, the V gene TRBV29-1; 11 bases are a match to TRBD2. The V gene's germline CDR1 is SQVTM and CDR2 ANQGSEA. V shed 1 base and J 2 bases; nucleotides not matched to a gene: 1. The CDR3 has 14 residues. CDR3 nucleotide sequence: TGCAGCGTTGAAGGTAGCGGGAGGGCCTACGAGCAGTACTTC. As protein: CSVEGSGRAYEQYF.

The chain has TRBV11-2 and TRBJ2-7, with TRBD2 matching over 10 bases. Losses at the gene ends were 3 bases for V and 0 bases for J; bases not matched to a gene: 2. This CDR3 is 15 amino acids long. Per germline, CDR1 SGHAT and CDR2 FQNNGV. CDR3 residues: CASSLSGRVSYEQYF. CDR3 DNA: TGTGCCAGCAGCTTGAGCGGGAGGGTCTCCTACGAGCAGTACTTC.

The chain combines TRBV25-1 with TRBJ2-7, with D hard to call. From germline, CDR1 is MGHDK and CDR2 SYGVNS. The CDR3 is made up of 11 amino acids. Between the trimmed V and J ends, which lost 7 bases and 1 base, there was a span of 5 bases. The CDR3 bases are TGTGCCAGCACATCGTCCTACGAGCAGTACTTC. Protein sequence: CASTSSYEQYF.

The chain uses TRBV27 and TRBJ2-7; TRBD1 aligns across 8 bases. This CDR3 contains 15 residues. The V and J ends lost 4 bases and 4 bases, in that order; junction bases with no gene match: 9. Germline-derived CDR1 and CDR2 are MNHEY and SMNVEV (reference sequence). CDR3 sequence reads: CASSSPGQGPYEQYF. The CDR3, as DNA: TGTGCCAGCAGTTCCCCTGGACAGGGACCTTACGAGCAGTACTTC.

This clone was recorded only once. This chain joins TRBV28 and TRBJ2-7, with TRBD1 as a possible D gene (5 bases). With 7 bases removed from V and 2 bases from J, the gap between germline ends came to 15 bases. In germline, CDR1 is MDHEN, CDR2 SYDVKM. The CDR3 runs to 14 residues. CDR3 coding DNA: TGTGCCAGCATTTCGAGAGACAGAGCCTACGAGCAGTACTTC. Its translation: CASISRDRAYEQYF. The full variable domain, rest sourced from reference TRBV28 and TRBJ2-7, is DVKVTQSSRYLVKRTGEKVFLECVQDMDHENMFWYRQDPGLGLRLIYFSYDVKMKEKGDIPEGYSVSREKKERFSLILESASTNQTSMYLCASISRDRAYEQYFGPGTRLTVT.

The chain joins TRBV11-2 to TRBJ2-3, with 8 bases fitting TRBD2. The V and J ends lost 6 bases and 5 bases, in that order; junction bases with no gene match: 10. CDR3 length: 15 residues. From germline, CDR1 is SGHAT and CDR2 FQNNGV. The CDR3 region is CASSFEIGGVDTQYF. The CDR3 nucleotides are TGTGCCAGCAGTTTCGAAATCGGGGGGGTAGATACGCAGTATTTT.

The chain has TRBV9 and TRBJ2-1; TRBD2 aligns across 11 bases. The CDR3 runs to 14 residues. Trimming at V came to 3 bases and at J to 8 bases, leaving 4 bases not matched to a gene. CDR1 is SGDLS, CDR2 YYNGEE, per germline. CDR3 residues: CASSDPGLADEQFF. As DNA, the CDR3 is TGTGCCAGCAGCGATCCGGGACTAGCGGATGAGCAGTTCTTC.

The chain employs TRBV28 and TRBJ2-7; D is possibly TRBD1 (5 bases). The length of the CDR3 is 13 residues. Trimming removed 7 bases from V and 1 base from J, with 11 bases in between. The germline gives CDR1 MDHEN, CDR2 SYDVKM. The DNA for the CDR3 is TGTGCCAGCACCCCCCGACAGTCCTACGAGCAGTACTTC. Translated, it gives CASTPRQSYEQYF.

V is TRBV4-1 and J is TRBJ2-2; 7 bases match TRBD2. Germline CDR1 is MGHRA and CDR2 is YSYEKL. This CDR3 comprises 16 residues. After removal of 0 bases from V and 4 bases from J, the junction contained 5 bases not matched to a gene. CDR3 sequence reads: CASSQEASGGTGELFF. Here the CDR3 DNA reads TGCGCCAGCAGCCAAGAAGCTAGCGGAGGCACCGGGGAGCTGTTTTTT.

On this clone itself: This sample also contains other DNA sequences that code for the same CDR3. V gene TRBV10-3 combines with J gene TRBJ2-6; 7 bases are shared with TRBD1. V was pared by 10 bases and J by 2 bases, with 5 bases of the junction left unmatched. Germline V gene lookup returns CDR1 ENHRY and CDR2 SYGVKD. The CDR3 is 14 residues long. CDR3 DNA sequence: TGTGCCACCGATCAGGGGGCTGGGGCCAACGTCCTGACTTTC. It yields the protein CATDQGAGANVLTF.

CDR3 region: CASSLGATNYEQYF. In nucleotides, the CDR3 is TGTGCCAGCAGCTTGGGCGCCACTAACTACGAGCAGTACTTC. The chain has TRBV5-4 and TRBJ2-7; the D is unclear. The CDR3 spans 14 residues. V was clipped by 0 bases and J by 3 bases, with 10 bases between them. Germline CDR1 and CDR2: SGHNT and YYREEE (reference sequence).

This sequence joins TRBV13 and TRBJ2-3; the D gene is possibly TRBD2 (6 bases). This CDR3 is 17 amino acids long. CDR1 and CDR2 (germline): PRHDT, FYEKMQ (reference sequence). With 3 bases removed from V and 2 bases from J, the gap between germline ends came to 18 bases. The CDR3: CASSLGNRDFTTDTQYF. In DNA form, the CDR3 reads TGTGCCAGCAGCTTGGGGAACCGGGACTTCACCACAGATACGCAGTATTTT.

The rearrangement links TRBV6-5 to TRBJ1-2; TRBD1 is a possible D gene (5 bases). This CDR3 comprises 13 residues. V dropped 6 bases and J dropped 8 bases, with 16 bases sitting between them. Germline V gene lookup returns CDR1 MNHEY and CDR2 SVGAGI. In DNA, the CDR3 is TGTGCCAGCAGCGCGAGGACACCTGGGGGCTACACCTTC. Its translation is CASSARTPGGYTF.

The chain combines TRBV6-5 with TRBJ1-3, with D uncertain. The CDR3 runs to 13 residues. V was trimmed by 6 bases and J by 9 bases, leaving 15 bases between them. The germline CDR1 and CDR2 sequences are MNHEY and SVGAGI. CDR3 region: CASSPSVPGTIYF. The CDR3 DNA sequence: TGTGCCAGCAGCCCTAGTGTTCCGGGCACCATATATTTT.

This chain links TRBV4-2 with TRBJ2-7; 7 bases line up with TRBD2. CDR3 length: 17 residues. Germline V gene sequence: CDR1 LGHNA, CDR2 YNFKEQ. V lost 0 bases to trimming and J lost 0 bases; unmatched junction nucleotides: 8. The DNA for the CDR3 is TGTGCCAGCAGCCAAGACCCCGGACTAGGGTTCTCCTACGAGCAGTACTTC. Translation: CASSQDPGLGFSYEQYF.

Remarks on this clone: In the same sample, other DNA sequences code for this CDR3. The chain joins TRBV19 to TRBJ1-2; tentative D call: TRBD1 (5 bases). V gave up 3 bases and J gave up 3 bases, with 11 bases separating them. From germline, CDR1 is LNHDA and CDR2 SQIVND (reference sequence). This CDR3 is 14 amino acids long. The CDR3 DNA follows: TGTGCCAGTAGTATCGGGGGATTAGACTATGGCTACACCTTC. Protein: CASSIGGLDYGYTF.

The rearrangement uses TRBV19 and TRBJ2-7; TRBD1 matches 7 bases. The CDR3 sequence is 14 residues long. The junction had 5 bases not matched to a gene; V was cut back by 6 bases and J by 0 bases. CDR1 LNHDA and CDR2 SQIVND come from the germline V gene (reference sequence). The CDR3 loop is CASRPTGSSYEQYF. CDR3 nucleotide sequence: TGTGCCAGTAGGCCGACAGGGAGCTCCTACGAGCAGTACTTC.

This clone was recorded a few times. The rearrangement uses TRBV30 and TRBJ2-5, with D possibly matching TRBD2 (6 bases). The CDR3 is 15 amino acids. Trimming stripped 0 bases from V and 5 bases from J, with 16 bases between. Germline loops: CDR1 GTSNPN, CDR2 SVGIG (reference sequence). CDR3 DNA: TGTGCCTGGAGTGTACCCCGAGGGAGGTTCGAGACCCAGTACTTC. It codes for CAWSVPRGRFETQYF.

The rearrangement uses TRBV7-8 and TRBJ2-7; either TRBD1 or TRBD2 may supply D (5 bases each). Germline CDR1 SGHVS, CDR2 FQNEAQ. This CDR3 spans 14 amino acids. V dropped 4 bases and J dropped 4 bases, with 14 bases sitting between them. CDR3 residues: CASSSLVGVYEQYF. The CDR3 DNA reads TGTGCCAGCAGCTCACTAGTGGGGGTTTACGAGCAGTACTTC. The full variable domain, completed using reference TRBV7-8 and TRBJ2-7, is GAGVSQSPRYKVAKRGQDVALRCDPISGHVSLFWYQQALGQGPEFLTYFQNEAQLDKSGLPSDRFFAERPEGSVSTLKIQRTQQEDSAVYLCASSSLVGVYEQYFGPGTRLTVT.

The chain has TRBV4-1 and TRBJ2-7; 7 bases fit TRBD1. CDR1 and CDR2 (germline): MGHRA, YSYEKL. The CDR3 has 16 residues. V gave up 1 base and J gave up 4 bases; unmatched junction bases: 10. CDR3: CASSQVPDRVGYEQYF. Written as DNA, the CDR3 is TGCGCCAGCAGCCAAGTCCCCGACAGGGTAGGTTACGAGCAGTACTTC.

The CDR3 nucleotides are TGTGCCAGCAGCTTACTGGGAGGGGGTTACAATGAGCAGTTCTTC. Translated: CASSLLGGGYNEQFF. This chain joins TRBV7-2 and TRBJ2-1; possible D gene TRBD2, 7 bases. CDR3 length equals 15 residues. Germline V gives CDR1 SGHTA, CDR2 FQGNSA. The V gene lost 2 bases and the J gene lost 4 bases, with 12 bases spanning the gap.

V gene TRBV9 combines with J gene TRBJ1-4; no reliable D call. Germline CDR1 SGDLS, CDR2 YYNGEE. The germline V and J ends were trimmed by 2 bases and 8 bases, with 16 bases remaining between them. This CDR3 has 15 amino acids. The CDR3 DNA follows: TGTGCCAGCAGCGTCCGAACCGGGGTGAGCGAAAAACTGTTTTTT. It specifies CASSVRTGVSEKLFF.